The clone carrying this T cell receptor (beta chain) was recorded many times. Its cognate antigen is unknown. The sample originates from a study of CD8 T cells in ankylosing spondylitis. Trimming cost V 0 bases and J 3 bases, with 8 bases left between them. Germline CDR1 and CDR2: MNHEY and SVGAGI. The CDR3 is made up of 15 amino acids. Whole-study findings and limits: Significant enrichment of disease-linked clones was reportedly seen in matched ankylosing spondylitis synovial fluid.

Scientists made TCR beta libraries using quantitative 5'-RACE with molecular barcodes. Using its own MiXCR run on the 5' RACE reads, TCRdb lists one record per CDR3 protein. Of 220,000 or so distinct CDR3 sequences in the sample, approximately 10% were seen once. This TCR came from a male donor with ankylosing spondylitis or in good health (not recorded which). V usage is TRBV6-5 and J usage is TRBJ1-4, with D uncertain. The sample taken for sequencing was blood, either unsorted or a sorted T cell fraction (not recorded which). The CDR3 region is CASSYSNGPNEKLFF. Here the CDR3 DNA reads TGTGCCAGCAGTTACTCGAATGGTCCTAATGAAAAACTGTTTTTT.